Below, 15 T cell receptor beta chains from the same sample are listed, as sequenced in a study of long-term antiretroviral therapy in people with HIV. Researchers ran immunoSEQ v3.0 at survey level. Assay: immunoSEQ multiplex PCR; the TCRdb copy retains only in-frame clones and omits some. The table has 15,000 or so clones, over 75% seen once. This sample comprised unsorted PBMCs, obtained 0.7 years before starting antiretroviral therapy. These receptor sequences come from a man aged 45-60 years with HIV.

The V gene is TRBV11-3, the J gene TRBJ1-2; TRBD1 aligns across 8 bases. This CDR3 spans 15 amino acids. The V segment lost 2 bases and the J segment 6 bases; nucleotides outside the gene matches: 8. CDR1 and CDR2 from the germline V gene are SGHNT and YENEEA. Here the CDR3 DNA reads TGTGCCAGCAGCTTAAATAGGCGGGACAGGCATGGCTACACCTTC. This codes for CASSLNRRDRHGYTF. The whole variable domain, filled in from reference TRBV11-3 and TRBJ1-2, reads EAGVVQSPRYKIIEKKQPVAFWCNPISGHNTLYWYLQNLGQGPELLIRYENEEAVDDSQLPKDRFSAERLKGVDSTLKIQPAELGDSAVYLCASSLNRRDRHGYTFGSGTRLTVV.

This clone was seen just once. The CDR3 DNA sequence: TGCAGTGCTCTCCACTGGATCGAGCAGTACTTC. Translated: CSALHWIEQYF. The V and J genes are TRBV20-1 and TRBJ2-7; D uncertain. The V gene lost 5 bases and the J gene lost 6 bases, with 11 bases spanning the gap. The CDR3 extends over 11 amino acids. The germline V gene has CDR1 DFQATT and CDR2 SNEGSKA (reference sequence).

The table lists this clone with a few counts. The chain uses TRBV7-9 and TRBJ2-2, with 7 bases fitting TRBD2. The length of the CDR3 is 13 residues. V lost 8 bases, J lost 5 bases, and 5 bases stayed unmatched. Germline-derived CDR1 and CDR2 are SEHNR and FQNEAQ (reference sequence). As DNA, the CDR3 is TGTGCCAGCCACCTAGCGGAAACCGGGGAGCTGTTTTTT. It translates to CASHLAETGELFF.

The chain has TRBV7-3 and TRBJ1-5, with a possible D match to TRBD1 (5 bases). The CDR3 runs to 17 residues. Germline CDR1 SGHTA, CDR2 FQGTGA. The V end lost 3 bases, the J end lost 1 base, and 16 bases lay between the germline ends. DNA for the CDR3: TGTGCCAGCAGCTTTTTCCAAAGAGGGGAGAGCAATCAGCCCCAGCATTTT. This sequence encodes CASSFFQRGESNQPQHF.

CDR3 protein: CAWSRGQETQYF. In DNA form, the CDR3 reads TGTGCCTGGAGTAGGGGGCAAGAGACCCAGTACTTC. The rearrangement joins TRBV30 to TRBJ2-5, with D perhaps matching TRBD1 (6 bases). CDR1 and CDR2 from the germline V gene are GTSNPN and SVGIG (reference sequence). Trimming removed 2 bases from V and 2 bases from J, with 6 bases in between. CDR3 size: 12 residues.

This CDR3 is CAWSVGRTSAGNTIYF. Here the CDR3 DNA reads TGTGCCTGGAGTGTAGGGAGGACTTCAGCCGGAAACACCATATATTTT. The chain has TRBV30 and TRBJ1-3; D remains ambiguous. V dropped 0 bases and J dropped 4 bases, with 16 bases sitting between them. This CDR3 is 16 amino acids long. Germline CDR1 GTSNPN, CDR2 SVGIG (reference sequence).

The chain joins TRBV6-6 to TRBJ1-5; D remains ambiguous. The CDR3 length is 15 residues. The V end lost 2 bases, the J end lost 2 bases, and 10 bases lay between the germline ends. Germline V gives CDR1 MNHNY, CDR2 SVGAGI (reference sequence). For the CDR3, the DNA is TGTGCCAGCAGTTACGGTCTCGAAGGCAATCAGCCCCAGCATTTT. Protein sequence: CASSYGLEGNQPQHF.

The J gene is TRBJ2-7, the V gene TRBV4-2; perhaps TRBD1 as D (6 bases). This CDR3 contains 14 residues. V lost 4 bases to trimming and J lost 2 bases, with 12 bases between them. CDR1 and CDR2 (germline): LGHNA, YNFKEQ. The CDR3 DNA is TGTGCCAGCAGCCCCCAGACAGGACCCTACGAGCAGTACTTC. Its translation is CASSPQTGPYEQYF.

In its sample, this clone was seen once. This chain joins TRBV29-1 and TRBJ1-1; 7 nucleotides match TRBD1. This CDR3 has 13 residues. V shed 0 bases, J shed 9 bases, and the junction held 7 bases outside the gene matches. Germline V gives CDR1 SQVTM, CDR2 ANQGSEA. This chain's CDR3 is CSVEEGDRVKAFF. Written as DNA, the CDR3 is TGCAGCGTTGAAGAGGGGGACAGAGTAAAAGCTTTCTTT. Supplemented by reference TRBV29-1 and TRBJ1-1, the full variable domain reads SAVISQKPSRDICQRGTSLTIQCQVDSQVTMMFWYRQQPGQSLTLIATANQGSEATYESGFVIDKFPISRPNLTFSTLTVSNMSPEDSSIYLCSVEEGDRVKAFFGQGTRLTVV.

The chain uses TRBV25-1 and TRBJ1-3, with D unclear. Trimming removed 3 bases from V and 4 bases from J, with 13 bases in between. Looked up from germline, CDR1 is MGHDK and CDR2 is SYGVNS. This CDR3 is built from 15 residues. CDR3 region: CASSDRGFTGNTIYF. The CDR3 region has the DNA TGTGCCAGCAGTGATAGAGGGTTCACAGGAAACACCATATATTTT.

The chain recombines TRBV6-5 with TRBJ2-1; D not certain. This CDR3 region has 16 residues. Germline-derived CDR1 and CDR2 are MNHEY and SVGAGI. V was pared by 0 bases and J by 2 bases, with 11 bases between. In DNA, the CDR3 is TGTGCCAGCAGTTACTCTGCCTTCTCAGCCTACAATGAGCAGTTCTTC. Encoded protein: CASSYSAFSAYNEQFF.

V and J are TRBV6-1 and TRBJ1-1; D is perhaps TRBD1 (5 bases). Germline CDR1 reads MNHNS; CDR2 reads SASEGT. V lost 1 base, J lost 3 bases, and 9 bases lay in between. This CDR3 has 14 residues. The CDR3 DNA reads as TGTGCCAGCAGTGAAGTTCCGGGGGACACTGAAGCTTTCTTT. Protein product: CASSEVPGDTEAFF.

This clone is a singleton in its sample. The gene calls are TRBV5-1 and TRBJ2-6; 14 bases are a match to TRBD2. CDR3 length equals 20 residues. Germline CDR1 and CDR2: SGHRS and YFSETQ. Trimming cost V 4 bases and J 3 bases; bases outside gene matches: 12. The CDR3 sequence: CASSVPTSGRAVGGANVLTF. CDR3 nucleotide sequence: TGCGCCAGCAGCGTACCGACTAGCGGGAGGGCAGTAGGTGGGGCCAACGTCCTGACTTTC.

V is TRBV12-5 and J is TRBJ1-1, with 7 bases that match TRBD1. The CDR3 extends over 15 amino acids. Germline CDR1 reads LGHNT; CDR2 reads FRNRAP. V dropped 5 bases and J dropped 0; count of bases not matched to a gene: 6. This CDR3 reads CASGPRTGLNTEAFF. For the CDR3, the DNA is TGTGCTAGTGGTCCAAGGACAGGCCTGAACACTGAAGCTTTCTTT. Variable domain in full (rest from reference TRBV12-5 and TRBJ1-1): DARVTQTPRHKVTEMGQEVTMRCQPILGHNTVFWYRQTMMQGLELLAYFRNRAPLDDSGMPKDRFSAEMPDATLATLKIQPSEPRDSAVYFCASGPRTGLNTEAFFGQGTRLTVV.

The CDR3 spells CASSDQGVGNTEAFF. The CDR3 DNA sequence: TGTGCCAGCAGCGACCAGGGGGTAGGGAACACTGAAGCTTTCTTT. The chain links TRBV7-2 to TRBJ1-1, with 7 bases that match TRBD1. Per the germline V gene, CDR1 is SGHTA and CDR2 is FQGNSA. Germline trimming cut 5 bases from V and 1 base from J; bases unmatched to any gene: 7. There are 15 residues in the CDR3. Drawing the rest from reference TRBV7-2 and TRBJ1-1, the complete variable domain is GAGVSQSPSNKVTEKGKDVELRCDPISGHTALYWYRQSLGQGLEFLIYFQGNSAPDKSGLPSDRFSAERTGGSVSTLTIQRTQQEDSAVYLCASSDQGVGNTEAFFGQGTRLTVV.